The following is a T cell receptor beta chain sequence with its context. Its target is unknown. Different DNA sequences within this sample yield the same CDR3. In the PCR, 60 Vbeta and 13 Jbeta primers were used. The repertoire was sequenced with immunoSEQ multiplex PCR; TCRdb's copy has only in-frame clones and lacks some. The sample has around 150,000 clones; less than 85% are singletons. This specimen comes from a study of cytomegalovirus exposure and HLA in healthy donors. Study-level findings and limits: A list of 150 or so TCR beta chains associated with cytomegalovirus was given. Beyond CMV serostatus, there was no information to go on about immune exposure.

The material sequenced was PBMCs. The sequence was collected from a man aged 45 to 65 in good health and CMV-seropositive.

DNA for the CDR3: TGTGCCAGCAGCCGACAGGGTATGAACACTGAAGCTTTCTTT. It specifies CASSRQGMNTEAFF. The chain links TRBV11-2 to TRBJ1-1; TRBD1 matches 7 bases. V was pared by 5 bases and J by 0 bases, with 3 bases of the junction left unmatched. The CDR3 contains 14 residues. CDR1 is SGHAT and CDR2 is FQNNGV in the germline V gene.